Below are 29 T cell receptor beta chains sequenced from a single sample in a study of T cell changes during pregnancy in multiple sclerosis. The repertoire was sequenced with immunoSEQ multiplex PCR; TCRdb's copy has only in-frame clones and lacks some. The sample has approximately 20,000 clones, about nine tenths seen once. Sequenced here: CD8+ T cells from peripheral blood mononuclear cells, sampled in the third trimester of pregnancy. The receptors shown here come from a female donor in good health, enrolled as a control in a pregnancy study.

The chain couples TRBV4-3 to TRBJ2-1; 7 bases line up with TRBD2. V trimming: 4 bases; J trimming: 9 bases; junction bases outside the gene matches: 15. Germline values: CDR1 LGHNA, CDR2 YSLEER. The CDR3 length is 16 residues. The CDR3 region is CASSLNPGLEGSEQFF. The CDR3 DNA reads TGCGCCAGCAGCCTAAATCCCGGACTAGAGGGGAGTGAGCAGTTCTTC.

The V gene is TRBV13, the J gene TRBJ2-2, with 9 positions matching TRBD1. The trim removed 5 bases at V and 6 bases at J, leaving 7 bases unmatched. Germline lookup yields CDR1 PRHDT and CDR2 FYEKMQ (reference sequence). The CDR3 is 15 amino acids. The CDR3 loop reads CASSPGTGRPGELFF. The CDR3 DNA reads TGTGCCAGCAGCCCAGGGACAGGGAGGCCCGGGGAGCTGTTTTTT.

The chain recombines TRBV30 with TRBJ2-7; TRBD2 matches at 7 bases. The CDR3 spans 15 residues. The V and J ends lost 0 bases and 4 bases, in that order; junction bases with no gene match: 9. CDR1 and CDR2 from the germline V gene are GTSNPN and SVGIG (reference sequence). The CDR3 here is CAWSVLVGGSYEQYF. CDR3 coding DNA: TGTGCCTGGAGTGTACTCGTGGGCGGGAGTTACGAGCAGTACTTC. Combining the CDR3 with reference TRBV30 and TRBJ2-7 gives the whole variable domain SQTIHQWPATLVQPVGSPLSLECTVEGTSNPNLYWYRQAAGRGLQLLFYSVGIGQISSEVPQNLSASRPQDRQFILSSKKLLLSDSGFYLCAWSVLVGGSYEQYFGPGTRLTVT.

V usage is TRBV14 and J usage is TRBJ2-1; tentatively, D is TRBD1 (6 bases). The CDR3 runs 18 residues. V lost 0 bases and J 4 bases, leaving 19 bases between the germline ends. Germline V gives CDR1 SGHDN, CDR2 FVKESK. CDR3 coding DNA: TGTGCCAGCAGCCAAGAAGCCCACAGGGATCGCCTTTACAATGAGCAGTTCTTC. Encoded protein: CASSQEAHRDRLYNEQFF.

The CDR3 region is CASSLVTGVTDTQYF. The CDR3 nucleotides are TGTGCCAGCAGCTTGGTGACAGGGGTCACAGATACGCAGTATTTT. The chain has TRBV5-6 and TRBJ2-3; TRBD1 matches at 8 bases. This CDR3 has 15 amino acids. CDR1 and CDR2 (germline): SGHDT, YYEEEE. The J segment lost 2 bases and the V segment lost 0 bases, leaving 2 bases of the junction unmatched. Full variable domain (remainder filled in from reference TRBV5-6 and TRBJ2-3): DAGVTQSPTHLIKTRGQQVTLRCSPKSGHDTVSWYQQALGQGPQFIFQYYEEEERQRGNFPDRFSGHQFPNYSSELNVNALLLGDSALYLCASSLVTGVTDTQYFGPGTRLTVL.

This chain links TRBV29-1 with TRBJ1-2; 8 bases agree with TRBD1. The CDR3 extends over 13 amino acids. V lost 2 bases, J lost 7 bases, and 6 bases stayed unmatched. CDR1 is SQVTM and CDR2 is ANQGSEA in the germline V gene. The CDR3 region is CSVESQGASGYTF. The CDR3 DNA follows: TGCAGCGTTGAATCGCAGGGGGCCAGTGGCTACACCTTC.

J is TRBJ2-5 and V is TRBV27, with TRBD2 matching 8 bases. Germline assignment: CDR1 MNHEY and CDR2 SMNVEV (reference sequence). Trimming at V came to 4 bases and at J to 7 bases, leaving 5 bases not matched to a gene. This CDR3 is 13 amino acids long. This CDR3 reads CASSSSGTRTQYF. The CDR3 nucleotides read TGTGCCAGCAGTTCTTCCGGGACTAGGACCCAGTACTTC.

V and J are TRBV11-2 and TRBJ2-1, with TRBD2 matching 7 bases. CDR1 SGHAT and CDR2 FQNNGV come from the germline V gene. Losses at the gene ends were 8 bases for V and 4 bases for J; bases not matched to a gene: 17. This CDR3 contains 17 residues. CDR3 sequence: CASAPLGRGNLYNEQFF. CDR3 in DNA: TGTGCCAGCGCGCCTCTCGGGCGGGGGAACCTATACAATGAGCAGTTCTTC.

The chain employs TRBV28 and TRBJ2-7, with 9 nucleotides matching TRBD2. CDR3 length equals 16 residues. The ends lost 5 bases at V and 5 bases at J; junction bases unmatched: 13. CDR1 MDHEN and CDR2 SYDVKM come from the germline V gene. CDR3 region: CASSPQGSGGLDEQYF. The CDR3 DNA sequence: TGTGCCAGCAGTCCCCAGGGGAGCGGGGGGCTCGACGAGCAGTACTTC.

The chain joins TRBV4-1 to TRBJ1-5, with D possibly TRBD1 on 5 matching bases. In germline, CDR1 is MGHRA, CDR2 YSYEKL. CDR3 size: 16 residues. V was pared by 2 bases and J by 2 bases, with 13 bases between. The CDR3 loop reads CASSQKPGIGNQPQHF. The CDR3, as DNA: TGCGCCAGCAGCCAAAAGCCAGGGATCGGCAATCAGCCCCAGCATTTT.

This chain joins TRBV7-9 and TRBJ1-4; no clear D. Germline CDR1 SEHNR, CDR2 FQNEAQ (reference sequence). CDR3 size: 14 residues. Trimming removed 3 bases from V and 0 bases from J, with 5 bases in between. The CDR3 DNA is TGTGCCAGCAGCTTCAGTGCAACTAATGAAAAACTGTTTTTT. Residues: CASSFSATNEKLFF.

The CDR3 bases are TGTGCCAGCAGAAACGGAGAACAGGGCACTGAAGCTTTCTTT. Translated, it gives CASRNGEQGTEAFF. The rearrangement joins TRBV6-5 to TRBJ1-1, with D perhaps TRBD1 (6 bases). Germline V gene data show CDR1 as MNHEY and CDR2 as SVGAGI. The V gene lost 6 bases and the J gene lost 4 bases, with 15 bases spanning the gap. CDR3 size: 14 residues.

The chain has TRBV27 and TRBJ2-7; 13 bases are shared with TRBD2. The germline gives CDR1 MNHEY, CDR2 SMNVEV (reference sequence). V lost 5 bases to trimming and J lost 0 bases; unmatched junction nucleotides: 10. The length of the CDR3 is 18 residues. This CDR3 is CASSALGLAGPDSYEQYF. As DNA, the CDR3 is TGTGCCAGCAGTGCCTTGGGACTAGCGGGGCCTGACTCCTACGAGCAGTACTTC.

The V and J genes are TRBV5-1 and TRBJ2-1, with D perhaps TRBD2 (7 bases). Trimming took off 4 bases at V and 2 bases at J, with 16 bases between the two ends. CDR1 is SGHRS, CDR2 YFSETQ, per germline. The CDR3 loop spans 16 amino acids. Here the CDR3 reads CASSVGEGGTYNEQFF. In DNA form, the CDR3 reads TGCGCCAGCAGCGTGGGGGAGGGGGGGACCTACAATGAGCAGTTCTTC.

V gene TRBV7-9 combines with J gene TRBJ1-5; no clear D. V was cut by 4 bases and J by 4 bases, with 8 bases left in between. The germline gives CDR1 SEHNR, CDR2 FQNEAQ (reference sequence). The CDR3 has 13 amino acids. The CDR3: CASSYSLNQPQHF. The DNA for the CDR3 is TGTGCCAGCAGCTACAGCCTTAATCAGCCCCAGCATTTT. The full variable domain, its missing parts supplied by reference TRBV7-9 and TRBJ1-5, is DTGVSQNPRHKITKRGQNVTFRCDPISEHNRLYWYRQTLGQGPEFLTYFQNEAQLEKSRLLSDRFSAERPKGSFSTLEIQRTEQGDSAMYLCASSYSLNQPQHFGDGTRLSIL.

The rearrangement links TRBV2 to TRBJ2-1; D is possibly TRBD2 (7 bases). Trimming stripped 8 bases from V and 5 bases from J, with 13 bases between. The CDR3 loop spans 13 amino acids. Germline V CDR1 and CDR2: SNHLY, FYNNEI. CDR3 sequence: CASFRGANNEQFF. CDR3 sequence (DNA): TGTGCCAGCTTTCGGGGGGCGAACAATGAGCAGTTCTTC. The full variable domain, with the rest looked up from reference TRBV2 and TRBJ2-1, is EPEVTQTPSHQVTQMGQEVILRCVPISNHLYFYWYRQILGQKVEFLVSFYNNEISEKSEIFDDQFSVERPDGSNFTLKIRSTKLEDSAMYFCASFRGANNEQFFGPGTRLTVL.

The chain carries TRBV14 and TRBJ2-3; 9 nucleotides agree with TRBD1. V shed 4 bases, J shed 1 base, and the junction held 6 bases outside the gene matches. CDR3 size: 16 residues. CDR1 is SGHDN and CDR2 is FVKESK in the germline V gene. In DNA, the CDR3 is TGTGCCAGCAGCCCCCTACGGACAGGGGGCACAGATACGCAGTATTTT. It is translated as CASSPLRTGGTDTQYF.

The genes are TRBV6-5 and TRBJ1-6; possibly TRBD1 for D (5 bases). The germline V gene has CDR1 MNHEY and CDR2 SVGAGI. The CDR3 length is 15 residues. The ends were cut back, 4 bases at V and 9 bases at J, with 16 bases in the middle. The CDR3 here is CASSSRRERGSPLHF. The CDR3 DNA follows: TGTGCCAGCAGTTCCCGCAGGGAAAGAGGTTCACCCCTCCACTTT.

The chain recombines TRBV13 with TRBJ2-5; D is perhaps TRBD2 (5 bases). This CDR3 region has 13 residues. Trimming stripped 8 bases from V and 6 bases from J, with 16 bases between. Germline assignment: CDR1 PRHDT and CDR2 FYEKMQ (reference sequence). CDR3 loop: CASAGAPDQTQYF. CDR3 DNA sequence: TGTGCCAGCGCGGGTGCCCCCGATCAGACCCAGTACTTC.

This rearrangement joins TRBV4-3 to TRBJ1-2; D perhaps matches TRBD1 (6 bases). V was shortened by 0 bases and J by 2 bases, with 13 bases between the two germline ends. This CDR3 is built from 16 residues. CDR1 and CDR2 from the germline V gene are LGHNA and YSLEER. DNA for the CDR3: TGCGCCAGCAGCCAAGATCTAATGGACAGCAACTATGGCTACACCTTC. Translating gives CASSQDLMDSNYGYTF.

The rearrangement joins TRBV15 to TRBJ1-2; 12 bases line up with TRBD1. V gave up 6 bases and J gave up 6 bases; unmatched junction bases: 8. The CDR3 is 15 residues long. The germline V gene encodes CDR1 LNHNV and CDR2 YYDKDF (reference sequence). CDR3: CATSPGQGARNGYTF. The CDR3 bases are TGTGCCACCAGTCCGGGACAGGGGGCGCGGAATGGCTACACCTTC.

On this clone: Other DNA sequences in this sample translate to the same CDR3. This chain connects TRBV4-3 to TRBJ2-5, with 8 nucleotides matching TRBD1. The CDR3 contains 16 residues. Per the germline V gene, CDR1 is LGHNA and CDR2 is YSLEER. V trimming: 4 bases; J trimming: 6 bases; junction bases outside the gene matches: 13. This CDR3 is CASSPKLGQGAQTQYF. The CDR3 DNA follows: TGCGCCAGCAGCCCGAAATTGGGGCAGGGGGCGCAGACCCAGTACTTC.

The chain employs TRBV19 and TRBJ2-2; weak D call: TRBD1 (5 bases). Germline V CDR1 and CDR2: LNHDA, SQIVND (reference sequence). Trimming took 3 bases from V and 2 from J, leaving 10 bases between them. The CDR3 covers 15 residues. The CDR3 reads CASSILRANTGELFF. Written as DNA, the CDR3 is TGTGCCAGTAGTATTCTCAGGGCCAACACCGGGGAGCTGTTTTTT.

The V gene is TRBV6-5, the J gene TRBJ2-7, with D possibly matching TRBD2 (5 bases). Germline V gene data show CDR1 as MNHEY and CDR2 as SVGAGI. This CDR3 has 12 amino acids. V was cut by 8 bases and J by 5 bases, with 13 bases left in between. The CDR3 protein is CASRGSTHEQYF. CDR3 DNA sequence: TGTGCCAGCCGGGGTTCCACCCACGAGCAGTACTTC.

The V gene is TRBV9, the J gene TRBJ2-3; 12 bases fit TRBD2. V lost 4 bases to trimming and J lost 2 bases; unmatched junction nucleotides: 8. The CDR3 is 17 amino acids. Germline lookup yields CDR1 SGDLS and CDR2 YYNGEE. For the CDR3, the DNA is TGTGCCAGCAGCCTGAGATCTAGCGGGGGGGCCACAGATACGCAGTATTTT. Protein product: CASSLRSSGGATDTQYF.

The J gene is TRBJ1-4, the V gene TRBV4-3; TRBD1 is a possible D gene (5 bases). CDR1 and CDR2 (germline): LGHNA, YSLEER. V was pared by 0 bases and J by 5 bases, with 13 bases between. This CDR3 has 16 residues. In nucleotides, the CDR3 is TGCGCCAGCAGCCAAGATTGGGGCAGGGAAAATGAAAAACTGTTTTTT. Translation: CASSQDWGRENEKLFF.

The chain carries TRBV6-6 and TRBJ2-1; no reliable D call. CDR3 length equals 13 residues. CDR1 is MNHNY and CDR2 is SVGAGI in the germline V gene (reference sequence). The V gene lost 5 bases and the J gene lost 5 bases, with 10 bases spanning the gap. The CDR3 nucleotides are TGTGCCAGCAGTCTCGCGGTCCACAATGAGCAGTTCTTC. It codes for CASSLAVHNEQFF.

The chain combines TRBV6-5 with TRBJ1-6; D gene unclear. V gave up 2 bases and J gave up 9 bases, with 11 bases separating them. The CDR3 covers 14 residues. Germline CDR1 MNHEY, CDR2 SVGAGI. The CDR3 DNA is TGTGCCAGCAGTTACCGGGAGGATCTTTCACCCCTCCACTTT. Translating gives CASSYREDLSPLHF.

The chain has TRBV4-3 and TRBJ1-2; 7 bases fit TRBD1. The CDR3 contains 15 residues. Germline V gene sequence: CDR1 LGHNA, CDR2 YSLEER. V was clipped by 4 bases and J by 4 bases; unmatched bases: 9. The CDR3 sequence: CASSPRDSSSYGYTF. Here the CDR3 DNA reads TGCGCCAGCAGCCCGCGGGACAGTTCTTCCTATGGCTACACCTTC.